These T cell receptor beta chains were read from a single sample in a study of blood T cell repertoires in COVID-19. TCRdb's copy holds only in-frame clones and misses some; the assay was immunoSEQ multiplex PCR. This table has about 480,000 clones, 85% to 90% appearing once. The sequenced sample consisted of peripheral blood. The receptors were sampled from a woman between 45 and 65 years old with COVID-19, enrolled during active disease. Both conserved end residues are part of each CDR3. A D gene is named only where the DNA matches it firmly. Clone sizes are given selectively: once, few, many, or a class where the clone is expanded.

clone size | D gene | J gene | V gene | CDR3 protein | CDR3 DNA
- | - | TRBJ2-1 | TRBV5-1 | CASSLGGDYNEQFF | TGCGCCAGCAGCTTAGGAGGGGACTACAATGAGCAGTTCTTC
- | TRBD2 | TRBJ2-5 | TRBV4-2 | CASSHGTSGGANQETQYF | TGTGCCAGCAGCCACGGGACTAGCGGGGGGGCCAATCAAGAGACCCAGTACTTC
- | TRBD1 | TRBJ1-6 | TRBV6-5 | CASSYDRVSNSPLHF | TGTGCCAGCAGTTACGACAGGGTATCAAATTCACCCCTCCACTTT
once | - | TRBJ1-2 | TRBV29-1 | CSVEDHRVNGYTF | TGCAGCGTTGAAGATCACAGGGTGAATGGCTACACCTTC
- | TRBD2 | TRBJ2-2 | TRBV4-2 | CASSQAPAGDYTGELFF | TGTGCCAGCAGCCAAGCTCCCGCGGGGGATTACACCGGGGAGCTGTTTTTT
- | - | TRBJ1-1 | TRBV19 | CASSMVSGATTAEAFF | TGTGCCAGTAGTATGGTGAGCGGGGCTACAACGGCTGAAGCTTTCTTT
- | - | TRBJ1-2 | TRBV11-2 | CASSLEPGQGYTF | TGTGCCAGCAGCTTAGAGCCAGGGCAAGGCTACACCTTC
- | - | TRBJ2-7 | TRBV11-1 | CASSPALVTKQYF | TGTGCCAGCAGCCCCGCGCTAGTAACCAAGCAGTACTTC
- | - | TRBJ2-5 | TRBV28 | CASSPQPQAYQETQYF | TGTGCCAGCAGTCCTCAGCCCCAAGCGTACCAAGAGACCCAGTACTTC
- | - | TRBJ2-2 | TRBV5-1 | CASSSSGFSTGELFF | -
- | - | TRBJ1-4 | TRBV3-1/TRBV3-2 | CASSQPVGVRYEKLFF | TGTGCCAGCAGCCAACCCGTAGGGGTGCGGTACGAAAAACTGTTTTTT
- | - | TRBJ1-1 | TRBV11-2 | CASSPRPWTAANTEAFF | TGTGCCAGCAGCCCCCGACCTTGGACAGCCGCCAACACTGAAGCTTTCTTT